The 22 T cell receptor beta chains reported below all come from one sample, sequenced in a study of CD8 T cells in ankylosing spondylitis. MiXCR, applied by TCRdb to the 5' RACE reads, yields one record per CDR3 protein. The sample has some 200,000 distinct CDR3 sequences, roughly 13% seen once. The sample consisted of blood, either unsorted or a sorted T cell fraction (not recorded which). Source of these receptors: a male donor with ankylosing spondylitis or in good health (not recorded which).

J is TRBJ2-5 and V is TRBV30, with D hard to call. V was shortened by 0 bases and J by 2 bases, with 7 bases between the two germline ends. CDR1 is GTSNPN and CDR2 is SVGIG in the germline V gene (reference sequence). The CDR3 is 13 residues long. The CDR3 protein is CAWSVTSQETQYF. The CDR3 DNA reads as TGTGCCTGGAGTGTAACCAGTCAAGAGACCCAGTACTTC.

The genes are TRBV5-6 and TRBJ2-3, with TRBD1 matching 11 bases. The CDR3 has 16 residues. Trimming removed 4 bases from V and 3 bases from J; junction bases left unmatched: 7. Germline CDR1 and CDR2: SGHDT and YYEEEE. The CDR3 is CASSPGQGGLTDTQYF. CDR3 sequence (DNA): TGTGCCAGCAGCCCGGGACAGGGGGGCCTAACAGATACGCAGTATTTT.

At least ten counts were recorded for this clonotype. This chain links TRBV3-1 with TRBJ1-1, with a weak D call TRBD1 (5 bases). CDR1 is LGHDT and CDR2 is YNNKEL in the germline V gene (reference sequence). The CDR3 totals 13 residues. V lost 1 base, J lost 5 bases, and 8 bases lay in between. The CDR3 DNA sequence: TGTGCCAGCAGCCAAGGGTGGGGGACTGAAGCTTTCTTT. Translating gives CASSQGWGTEAFF.

CDR3 nucleotides: TGCAGTGCTAGTCTTCCCCTTATAGCGGGAGGGTATAACTATGAGCAGTTCTTC. Its translation: CSASLPLIAGGYNYEQFF. J is TRBJ2-1 and V is TRBV20-1; 11 positions match TRBD2. CDR1 and CDR2 from the germline V gene are DFQATT and SNEGSKA (reference sequence). The CDR3 consists of 18 residues. Germline trimming cut 3 bases from V and 8 bases from J; bases unmatched to any gene: 18.

This chain's CDR3 is CASRFHSGGPPDTQYF. The CDR3 bases are TGTGCCAGCAGGTTCCATAGCGGGGGGCCGCCAGATACGCAGTATTTT. The chain couples TRBV7-2 to TRBJ2-3; 10 bases line up with TRBD2. V lost 6 bases to trimming and J lost 4 bases; unmatched junction nucleotides: 10. CDR1 SGHTA and CDR2 FQGNSA come from the germline V gene. The length of the CDR3 is 16 residues.

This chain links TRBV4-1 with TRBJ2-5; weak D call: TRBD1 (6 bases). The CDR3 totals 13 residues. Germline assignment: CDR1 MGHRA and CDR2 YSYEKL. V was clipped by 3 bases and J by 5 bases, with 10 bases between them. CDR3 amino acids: CASSHPGQETQYF. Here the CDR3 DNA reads TGCGCCAGCAGCCATCCTGGACAGGAGACCCAGTACTTC.

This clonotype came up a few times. The CDR3 protein is CASSSTSSSGTINEQFF. CDR3 nucleotides: TGTGCCAGCAGCTCCACGTCCTCTAGCGGGACGATCAATGAGCAGTTCTTC. The chain couples TRBV7-2 to TRBJ2-1; 9 nucleotides line up with TRBD2. Germline loops: CDR1 SGHTA, CDR2 FQGNSA. The CDR3 is 17 amino acids. V was pared by 4 bases and J by 6 bases, with 13 bases of the junction left unmatched.

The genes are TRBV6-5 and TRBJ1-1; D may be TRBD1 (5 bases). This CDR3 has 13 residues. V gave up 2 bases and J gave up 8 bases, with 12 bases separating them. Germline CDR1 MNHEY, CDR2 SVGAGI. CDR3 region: CASSYGAGAEAFF. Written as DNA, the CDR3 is TGTGCCAGCAGTTACGGGGCTGGTGCCGAAGCTTTCTTT.

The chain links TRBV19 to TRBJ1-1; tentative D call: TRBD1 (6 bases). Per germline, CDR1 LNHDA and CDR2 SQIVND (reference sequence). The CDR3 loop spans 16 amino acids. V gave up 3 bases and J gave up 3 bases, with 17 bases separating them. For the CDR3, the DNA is TGTGCCAGTAGTATGGGGGGCCCGGCCGGGTACACTGAAGCTTTCTTT. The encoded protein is CASSMGGPAGYTEAFF.

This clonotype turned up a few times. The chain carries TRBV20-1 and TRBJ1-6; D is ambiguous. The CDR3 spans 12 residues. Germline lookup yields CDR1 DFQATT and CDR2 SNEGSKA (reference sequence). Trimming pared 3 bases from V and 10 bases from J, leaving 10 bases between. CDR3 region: CSASGFGSPLHF. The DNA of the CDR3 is TGCAGTGCTAGTGGGTTCGGATCACCCCTCCACTTT.

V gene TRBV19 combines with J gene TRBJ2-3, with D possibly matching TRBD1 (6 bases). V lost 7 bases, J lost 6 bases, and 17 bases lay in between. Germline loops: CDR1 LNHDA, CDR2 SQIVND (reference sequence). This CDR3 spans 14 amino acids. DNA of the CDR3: TGTGCCAGTAACGAAGGGGGTGTATTGGATACGCAGTATTTT. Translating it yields CASNEGGVLDTQYF.

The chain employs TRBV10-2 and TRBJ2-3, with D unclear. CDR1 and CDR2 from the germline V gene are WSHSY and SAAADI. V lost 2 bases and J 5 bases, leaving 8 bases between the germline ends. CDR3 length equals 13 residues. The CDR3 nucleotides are TGCGCCAGCAGTGAGACTACCTTAGATACGCAGTATTTT. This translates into CASSETTLDTQYF.

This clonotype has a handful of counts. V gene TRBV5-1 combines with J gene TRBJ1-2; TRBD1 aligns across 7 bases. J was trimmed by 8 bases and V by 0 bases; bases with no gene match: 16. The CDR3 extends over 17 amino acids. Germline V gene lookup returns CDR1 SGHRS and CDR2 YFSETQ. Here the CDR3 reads CASSLGSTETGLYGYTF. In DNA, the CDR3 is TGCGCCAGCAGCTTGGGCTCTACCGAGACAGGGCTATACGGCTACACCTTC.

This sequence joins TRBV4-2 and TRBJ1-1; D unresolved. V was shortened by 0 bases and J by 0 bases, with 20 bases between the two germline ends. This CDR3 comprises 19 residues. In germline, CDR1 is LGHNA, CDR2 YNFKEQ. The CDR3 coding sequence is TGTGCCAGCAGCCAAGATAGGAGGCAGGCGCTTCTCATGAACACTGAAGCTTTCTTT. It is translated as CASSQDRRQALLMNTEAFF.

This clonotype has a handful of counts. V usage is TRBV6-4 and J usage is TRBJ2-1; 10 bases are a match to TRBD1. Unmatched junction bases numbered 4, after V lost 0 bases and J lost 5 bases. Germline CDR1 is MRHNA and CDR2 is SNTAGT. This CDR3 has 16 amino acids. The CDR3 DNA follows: TGTGCCAGCAGTGACTCACCGGGACAGGGGAACAATGAGCAGTTCTTC. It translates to CASSDSPGQGNNEQFF.

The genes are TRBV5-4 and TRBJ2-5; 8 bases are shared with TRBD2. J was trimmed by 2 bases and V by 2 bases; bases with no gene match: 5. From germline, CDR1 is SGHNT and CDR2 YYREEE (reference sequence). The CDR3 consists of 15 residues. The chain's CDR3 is CASSFSTGGQETQYF. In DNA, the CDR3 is TGTGCCAGCAGCTTTTCCACGGGGGGGCAAGAGACCCAGTACTTC.

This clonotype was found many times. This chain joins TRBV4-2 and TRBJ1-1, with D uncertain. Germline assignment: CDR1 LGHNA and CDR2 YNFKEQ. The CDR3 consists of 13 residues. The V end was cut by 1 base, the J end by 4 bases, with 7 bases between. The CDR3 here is CASSQVRGTEAFF. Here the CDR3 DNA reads TGTGCCAGCAGCCAAGTGCGTGGCACTGAAGCTTTCTTT.

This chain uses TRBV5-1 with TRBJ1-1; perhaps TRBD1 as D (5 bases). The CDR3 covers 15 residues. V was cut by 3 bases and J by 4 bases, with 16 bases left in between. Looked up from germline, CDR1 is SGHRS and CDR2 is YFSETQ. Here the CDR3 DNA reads TGCGCCAGCAGCTGGGGCCTTGAAGGCTCCACTGAAGCTTTCTTT. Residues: CASSWGLEGSTEAFF.

The CDR3 protein is CASSQLLAGAEYEQYF. CDR3 in DNA: TGTGCCAGCAGCCAACTTTTAGCGGGAGCTGAGTACGAGCAGTACTTC. The rearrangement uses TRBV4-2 and TRBJ2-7, with 9 bases fitting TRBD2. This CDR3 has 16 amino acids. J was trimmed by 4 bases and V by 2 bases; bases with no gene match: 9. Germline loops: CDR1 LGHNA, CDR2 YNFKEQ.

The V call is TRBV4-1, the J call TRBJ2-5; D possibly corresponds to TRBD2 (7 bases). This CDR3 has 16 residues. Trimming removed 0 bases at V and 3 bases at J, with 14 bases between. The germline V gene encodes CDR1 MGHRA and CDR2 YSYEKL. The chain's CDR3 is CASSQDREGGEETQYF. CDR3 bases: TGCGCCAGCAGCCAAGATCGGGAAGGGGGGGAAGAGACCCAGTACTTC.

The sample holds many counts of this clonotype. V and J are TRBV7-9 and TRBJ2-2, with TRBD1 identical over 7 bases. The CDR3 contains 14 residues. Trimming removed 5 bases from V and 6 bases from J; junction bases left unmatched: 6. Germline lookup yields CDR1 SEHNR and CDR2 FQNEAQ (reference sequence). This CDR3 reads CASSMTGSSGELFF. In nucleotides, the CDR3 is TGTGCCAGCAGCATGACAGGGAGCTCCGGGGAGCTGTTTTTT.

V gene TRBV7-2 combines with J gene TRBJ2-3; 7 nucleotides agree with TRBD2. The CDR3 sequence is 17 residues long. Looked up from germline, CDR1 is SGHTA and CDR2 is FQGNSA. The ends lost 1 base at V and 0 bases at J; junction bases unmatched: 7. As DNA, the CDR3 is TGTGCCAGCAGCTTAGAGGGAGGGATTTCTAGCACAGATACGCAGTATTTT. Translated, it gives CASSLEGGISSTDTQYF.